The entry below describes one T cell receptor (beta chain). Antigen specificity is unknown. Generated by immunoSEQ multiplex PCR, the TCRdb table keeps only in-frame clones and is missing some. The profile shows roughly 1,100,000 clones, more than 60% of them singletons. CDR3 length: 15 residues. CDR1 WNHNN and CDR2 SYGVQD come from the germline V gene (reference sequence). Trimming cost V 0 bases and J 7 bases; bases outside gene matches: 7. The sample is drawn from a study of shared clonotypes between healthy human individuals. Findings of the study overall: Among donors, the sharing of clonotypes was expected to be influenced by sequencing depth. It was the non-shared clonotypes that had lower generation probabilities than clonotypes shared by all four donors.

None of the donors, who were healthy HIV-negative adults, had recently had acute infections or vaccinations. Specimen: memory CD4+ T cells sorted from blood. As for subset: CD45RA-negative fraction. This sequence was found in a man younger than 30 in good health. The chain employs TRBV10-1 and TRBJ1-2, with 8 positions matching TRBD1. As DNA, the CDR3 is TGCGCCAGCAGTGAGTCATACAGGGGGAGGGCTGGCTACACCTTC. Its translation is CASSESYRGRAGYTF.